These 22 T cell receptor beta chains were all obtained from the same sample, sequenced in a study of human T cells and chemical hapten exposure. One entry per CDR3 protein results from TCRdb running MiXCR on the RACE reads. The top ten clones hold 2% to 2.5% of a sample with roughly 360,000 distinct CDR3 sequences, about 4.4% of them seen once. The time point here: patch test 1, 2 weeks after DPC sensitization. Noted treatment: therapeutic diphenylcyclopropenone sensitization with weekly scalp DPC. Sequencing used whole blood, obtained in connection with sensitization to the hapten diphenylcyclopropenone (DPC). The receptors come from a woman aged 45-65 years with alopecia areata. Some clones in this sample may be carry-over from other donors' samples.

This clonotype was observed at least ten times. The rearrangement links TRBV7-3 to TRBJ2-1; no firm D call. Germline V gene lookup returns CDR1 SGHTA and CDR2 FQGTGA. The CDR3 is made up of 13 amino acids. The ends were cut back, 3 bases at V and 7 bases at J, with 10 bases in the middle. CDR3 DNA sequence: TGTGCCAGCAGCTTGGATGTGAAGAATGAGCAGTTCTTC. Its translation is CASSLDVKNEQFF.

This clonotype was found a few times. The genes are TRBV29-1 and TRBJ2-7; D is perhaps TRBD2 (5 bases). This CDR3 is 13 amino acids long. Germline CDR1 is SQVTM and CDR2 is ANQGSEA. V was trimmed by 0 bases and J by 4 bases, leaving 10 bases between them. The CDR3 loop reads CSVEDRTGYEQYF. The CDR3 nucleotides are TGCAGCGTTGAAGATAGGACGGGGTACGAGCAGTACTTC.

In its sample, this clonotype was seen a few times. The J gene is TRBJ2-3, the V gene TRBV7-2; 7 positions match TRBD1. There are 18 residues in the CDR3. Trimming at V came to 1 base and at J to 0 bases, leaving 10 bases not matched to a gene. CDR1 and CDR2 from the germline V gene are SGHTA and FQGNSA. CDR3 in amino acids: CASSLGGRGYASTDTQYF. In DNA form, the CDR3 reads TGTGCCAGCAGCTTAGGTGGCAGGGGGTATGCTAGCACAGATACGCAGTATTTT. The whole variable domain, filled in from reference TRBV7-2 and TRBJ2-3, reads GAGVSQSPSNKVTEKGKDVELRCDPISGHTALYWYRQSLGQGLEFLIYFQGNSAPDKSGLPSDRFSAERTGGSVSTLTIQRTQQEDSAVYLCASSLGGRGYASTDTQYFGPGTRLTVL.

CDR3 sequence (DNA): TGTGCCAGCACCCTGGACAGGGCTGGGGCCAACGTCCTGACTTTC. The encoded protein is CASTLDRAGANVLTF. The chain employs TRBV2 and TRBJ2-6; 8 positions agree with TRBD1. The CDR3 length is 15 residues. J gave up 2 bases and V 7 bases, and 4 bases lay outside the gene matches. Per germline, CDR1 SNHLY and CDR2 FYNNEI.

Turning to this clonotype: A read error may be the cause here, since a much bigger clone is one base away. The chain links TRBV5-1 to TRBJ2-7, with D perhaps assigned TRBD1 or TRBD2 (5 bases each). This CDR3 is 14 amino acids long. Trimming stripped 0 bases from V and 2 bases from J, with 9 bases between. CDR1 is SGHRS and CDR2 is YFSETQ in the germline V gene. CDR3 coding DNA: TGCGCCAGCAGCTTGGGGGACCCAGCCTACGAGCAGTACTTC. This sequence encodes CASSLGDPAYEQYF.

This clonotype was seen at least ten times. The V and J genes are TRBV3-1 and TRBJ1-1; D perhaps matches TRBD1 (6 bases). Germline lookup yields CDR1 LGHDT and CDR2 YNNKEL (reference sequence). The CDR3 contains 13 residues. Between the trimmed V and J ends, which lost 6 bases and 4 bases, there was a span of 12 bases. The DNA for the CDR3 is TGTGCCAGCAGTCTTACAGGGCGCACTGAAGCTTTCTTT. It specifies CASSLTGRTEAFF.

This clonotype was seen many times. This rearrangement joins TRBV15 to TRBJ1-3; no clear D gene. The length of the CDR3 is 14 residues. Trimming shortened V by 1 base and J by 4 bases, and 8 bases separated the two germline ends. Looked up from germline, CDR1 is LNHNV and CDR2 is YYDKDF (reference sequence). The CDR3 loop reads CATSRGDHGNTIYF. CDR3 in DNA: TGTGCCACCAGCAGAGGGGATCACGGAAACACCATATATTTT.

This chain uses TRBV9 with TRBJ2-7, with D perhaps TRBD2 (5 bases). V was shortened by 3 bases and J by 7 bases, with 17 bases between the two germline ends. The germline V gene has CDR1 SGDLS and CDR2 YYNGEE. The CDR3 length is 14 residues. CDR3 in DNA: TGTGCCAGCAGCGAGTTAGGAGGAAGAGAGGAGCAGTACTTC. It encodes CASSELGGREEQYF.

The rearrangement links TRBV6-5 to TRBJ2-1; D perhaps matches TRBD2 (6 bases). The CDR3 is made up of 15 amino acids. Germline V gene data show CDR1 as MNHEY and CDR2 as SVGAGI. Deletions cut 0 bases from V and 9 bases from J, with 15 bases between. The CDR3 nucleotides read TGTGCCAGCAGTTACTCTGGGGCCGGGGGTCCTGAGCAGTTCTTC. Translated: CASSYSGAGGPEQFF.

This clonotype was recorded at least ten times. The gene calls are TRBV6-1 and TRBJ1-1; D is unresolved. Germline assignment: CDR1 MNHNS and CDR2 SASEGT. V was trimmed by 3 bases and J by 5 bases, leaving 13 bases between them. The CDR3 consists of 14 residues. As DNA, the CDR3 is TGTGCCAGCAGTGAGGGCAGCTATGGAACTGAAGCTTTCTTT. Its protein is CASSEGSYGTEAFF.

This clonotype was detected ten times or more. CDR3 sequence (DNA): TGTGCCAGCAGTCCCCCAGCCAGTTATAGCAATCAGCCCCAGCATTTT. Its translation: CASSPPASYSNQPQHF. This chain connects TRBV6-1 to TRBJ1-5; D uncertain. Per the germline V gene, CDR1 is MNHNS and CDR2 is SASEGT. The CDR3 has 16 residues. The ends were cut back, 5 bases at V and 0 bases at J, with 14 bases in the middle.

This clonotype was found many times. The CDR3 region is CASSQVLTGTTEAFF. CDR3 nucleotide sequence: TGTGCCAGCAGCCAAGTTCTGACAGGGACCACTGAAGCTTTCTTT. This chain uses TRBV14 with TRBJ1-1, with TRBD1 matching 7 bases. This CDR3 spans 15 amino acids. Germline V gene sequence: CDR1 SGHDN, CDR2 FVKESK. The V segment lost 1 base and the J segment 4 bases; nucleotides outside the gene matches: 6.

This clonotype was seen more than once but under ten times. This sequence joins TRBV28 and TRBJ2-1, with TRBD2 as a possible D gene (6 bases). There are 13 residues in the CDR3. Trimming stripped 3 bases from V and 10 bases from J, with 13 bases between. CDR1 and CDR2 from the germline V gene are MDHEN and SYDVKM. CDR3 sequence reads: CASSLVQGGEQFF. The CDR3 region has the DNA TGTGCCAGCAGTTTGGTCCAGGGAGGCGAGCAGTTCTTC.

The chain couples TRBV19 to TRBJ1-2; D uncertain. Trimming cost V 7 bases and J 4 bases, with 16 bases left between them. The CDR3 has 14 residues. Germline lookup yields CDR1 LNHDA and CDR2 SQIVND (reference sequence). The CDR3 here is CASTPTSRSYGYTF. CDR3 DNA sequence: TGTGCCAGTACTCCAACCTCGCGGTCCTATGGCTACACCTTC.

The chain couples TRBV20-1 to TRBJ1-1; no clear D. CDR1 DFQATT and CDR2 SNEGSKA come from the germline V gene (reference sequence). V was shortened by 3 bases and J by 0 bases, with 8 bases between the two germline ends. The CDR3 totals 13 residues. The CDR3 bases are TGCAGTGCTAGCGGCAGGCTGAACACTGAAGCTTTCTTT. Translation: CSASGRLNTEAFF.

A note on this clonotype: One end of the junction is discordant with germline, which a read error may explain. The CDR3 protein is CSARGSGVSTEAFF. CDR3 DNA sequence: TGCAGTGCCAGAGGATCAGGGGTAAGCACTGAAGCTTTCTTT. This chain connects TRBV20-1 to TRBJ1-1; possible D gene TRBD1, 6 bases. Germline CDR1 and CDR2: DFQATT and SNEGSKA (reference sequence). This CDR3 is built from 14 residues.

This clonotype was seen many times. The chain recombines TRBV27 with TRBJ2-5; D gene ambiguous. In germline, CDR1 is MNHEY, CDR2 SMNVEV (reference sequence). Trimming removed 1 base at V and 2 bases at J, with 5 bases between. The CDR3 sequence is 13 residues long. In DNA, the CDR3 is TGTGCCAGCAGTTTATACGGACAAGAGACCCAGTACTTC. Protein product: CASSLYGQETQYF.

This clonotype was counted at least ten times. The V and J genes are TRBV29-1 and TRBJ2-7, with D tentatively TRBD1 or TRBD2 (7 bases each). Germline V gene sequence: CDR1 SQVTM, CDR2 ANQGSEA. V dropped 6 bases and J dropped 0 bases, with 21 bases sitting between them. CDR3 length: 16 residues. The CDR3 loop reads CSVPGRGGASSYEQYF. The CDR3 bases are TGCAGCGTCCCAGGCAGGGGGGGGGCAAGCTCCTACGAGCAGTACTTC.

This clonotype has at least ten counts. The CDR3 nucleotides read TGTGCCAGCTCACCACCGGGACTAGTGAAAGAGACCCAGTACTTC. Protein product: CASSPPGLVKETQYF. The chain carries TRBV18 and TRBJ2-5; 8 bases fit TRBD2. V dropped 0 bases and J dropped 3; count of bases not matched to a gene: 3. CDR1 is KGHSH, CDR2 LQKENI, per germline. The CDR3 consists of 15 residues.

The V call is TRBV28, the J call TRBJ2-3; tentatively, D is TRBD1 (6 bases). Per the germline V gene, CDR1 is MDHEN and CDR2 is SYDVKM. V was shortened by 1 base and J by 6 bases, with 17 bases between the two germline ends. This CDR3 is 16 amino acids long. The CDR3 loop reads CASSLFGQGLKDTQYF. CDR3 DNA sequence: TGTGCCAGCAGTTTATTCGGGCAGGGGCTTAAGGATACGCAGTATTTT.

This clonotype was observed a few times. This chain connects TRBV7-9 to TRBJ2-1; D unresolved. The V end was cut by 4 bases, the J end by 8 bases, with 12 bases between. The CDR3 is 13 residues long. Germline V gives CDR1 SEHNR, CDR2 FQNEAQ (reference sequence). CDR3 loop: CASSSSRIDEQFF. The CDR3 DNA reads as TGTGCCAGCAGCTCTTCCCGTATAGATGAGCAGTTCTTC.

Many counts were recorded for this clonotype. J is TRBJ2-1 and V is TRBV3-1; possibly TRBD1 for D (6 bases). Per germline, CDR1 LGHDT and CDR2 YNNKEL (reference sequence). This CDR3 region has 15 residues. The ends were cut back, 3 bases at V and 2 bases at J, with 11 bases in the middle. CDR3 loop: CASSHQTGAYNEQFF. As DNA, the CDR3 is TGTGCCAGCAGCCACCAGACAGGTGCCTACAATGAGCAGTTCTTC.